Listed here are 18 T cell receptor beta chains from one sample, sequenced in a study of cytomegalovirus exposure and HLA in healthy donors. PCR used 60 Vbeta primers and 13 Jbeta primers. Clones were sequenced by immunoSEQ multiplex PCR, and TCRdb holds only the in-frame ones, with some missing. The sample lists under 200,000 clones, roughly 83% occurring once. The specimen sequenced was PBMCs. The receptors derive from a boy aged 5 to 17 in good health and CMV-seronegative.

V usage is TRBV6-1 and J usage is TRBJ2-1, with unresolved D. Per germline, CDR1 MNHNS and CDR2 SASEGT. With 2 bases removed from V and 2 bases from J, the gap between germline ends came to 10 bases. This CDR3 has 15 amino acids. The CDR3 region has the DNA TGTGCCAGCAGTGAAAAGCGTCAAACCTACAATGAGCAGTTCTTC. Protein: CASSEKRQTYNEQFF.

The V call is TRBV19, the J call TRBJ2-4; 10 nucleotides align to TRBD2. The CDR3 has 18 amino acids. CDR1 is LNHDA, CDR2 SQIVND, per germline (reference sequence). V shed 4 bases and J 0 bases; nucleotides not matched to a gene: 9. CDR3 residues: CASSTVAGGTLAKNIQYF. CDR3 nucleotide sequence: TGTGCCAGTAGTACGGTAGCGGGAGGAACACTAGCCAAAAACATTCAGTACTTC.

This clone was picked up one time. The V gene is TRBV11-3, the J gene TRBJ2-1; the D is unclear. The ends were cut back, 2 bases at V and 8 bases at J, with 10 bases in the middle. The CDR3 length is 13 residues. The germline gives CDR1 SGHNT, CDR2 YENEEA. The CDR3 DNA sequence: TGTGCCAGCAGCTTATACGGGTTCCATGAGCAGTTCTTC. This codes for CASSLYGFHEQFF.

This clone was observed a single time. The chain couples TRBV30 to TRBJ2-5; 13 positions match TRBD2. The CDR3 is made up of 15 amino acids. Germline lookup yields CDR1 GTSNPN and CDR2 SVGIG (reference sequence). The junction had 2 bases not matched to a gene; V was cut back by 1 base and J by 3 bases. The CDR3 region has the DNA TGTGCCTGGAGTGGCGGGACTAGCGGGAAAGAGACCCAGTACTTC. Translation gives CAWSGGTSGKETQYF.

The V call is TRBV29-1, the J call TRBJ1-1; 7 nucleotides agree with TRBD1. The ends lost 6 bases at V and 1 base at J; junction bases unmatched: 2. Per germline, CDR1 SQVTM and CDR2 ANQGSEA. The CDR3 has 12 residues. The CDR3 sequence: CSVDRTNTEAFF. The CDR3 nucleotides are TGCAGCGTGGACAGGACGAACACTGAAGCTTTCTTT.

In its sample, this clone was seen once. The chain combines TRBV19 with TRBJ1-5; D may be TRBD1 (6 bases). V was clipped by 7 bases and J by 4 bases, with 23 bases between them. CDR3 length equals 17 residues. Germline V gives CDR1 LNHDA, CDR2 SQIVND (reference sequence). The CDR3 loop reads CASTKVWGKQGNQPQHF. CDR3 nucleotides: TGTGCCAGTACAAAAGTCTGGGGGAAACAGGGAAATCAGCCCCAGCATTTT. Complete variable domain (other parts from reference TRBV19 and TRBJ1-5): DGGITQSPKYLFRKEGQNVTLSCEQNLNHDAMYWYRQDPGQGLRLIYYSQIVNDFQKGDIAEGYSVSREKKESFPLTVTSAQKNPTAFYLCASTKVWGKQGNQPQHFGDGTRLSIL.

This chain connects TRBV5-1 to TRBJ1-2, with 7 bases lining up with TRBD1. The CDR3 loop spans 16 amino acids. V dropped 0 bases and J dropped 5; count of bases not matched to a gene: 10. Germline V gene sequence: CDR1 SGHRS, CDR2 YFSETQ. As DNA, the CDR3 is TGCGCCAGCAGCTTGGACACCAATACAGGGGATTATGGCTACACCTTC. This sequence encodes CASSLDTNTGDYGYTF.

The chain has TRBV18 and TRBJ1-2; D is uncertain. Per germline, CDR1 KGHSH and CDR2 LQKENI. This CDR3 has 13 amino acids. The V end lost 2 bases, the J end lost 4 bases, and 8 bases lay between the germline ends. CDR3 bases: TGTGCCAGCTCACCAGCGGGAGGCTATGGCTACACCTTC. It encodes CASSPAGGYGYTF.

The J gene is TRBJ1-2, the V gene TRBV5-1; D call uncertain. With 4 bases removed from V and 1 base from J, the gap between germline ends came to 11 bases. Germline CDR1 SGHRS, CDR2 YFSETQ. This CDR3 has 14 residues. The DNA of the CDR3 is TGCGCCAGCAGCCCAACCCCTAATAACTATGGCTACACCTTC. This codes for CASSPTPNNYGYTF.

The chain is built from TRBV9 and TRBJ2-3; a weak D match, TRBD1 (5 bases). This CDR3 has 14 residues. The V end was cut by 7 bases, the J end by 1 base, with 13 bases between. From germline, CDR1 is SGDLS and CDR2 YYNGEE. This chain's CDR3 is CASGRADRTDTQYF. The CDR3 nucleotides read TGTGCCAGCGGCAGGGCCGATCGCACAGATACGCAGTATTTT.

J is TRBJ2-7 and V is TRBV27; D perhaps matches TRBD2 (6 bases). V was clipped by 3 bases and J by 3 bases, with 12 bases between them. The CDR3 is made up of 14 amino acids. Per germline, CDR1 MNHEY and CDR2 SMNVEV (reference sequence). This chain's CDR3 is CASSFFPGGYEQYF. The DNA for the CDR3 is TGTGCCAGCAGTTTTTTTCCCGGGGGCTACGAGCAGTACTTC.

The J gene is TRBJ2-7, the V gene TRBV9; TRBD2 matches 9 bases. CDR3 length equals 14 residues. Losses at the gene ends were 3 bases for V and 6 bases for J; bases not matched to a gene: 7. CDR1 is SGDLS and CDR2 is YYNGEE in the germline V gene. The CDR3 loop is CASSGGRESTEQYF. The CDR3, as DNA: TGTGCCAGCAGCGGCGGGAGGGAGTCCACCGAGCAGTACTTC.

The chain combines TRBV15 with TRBJ2-3; 9 bases align to TRBD2. The V gene end was trimmed by 3 bases and the J gene end by 6 bases; junction bases not matched to a gene: 4. Germline lookup yields CDR1 LNHNV and CDR2 YYDKDF (reference sequence). The length of the CDR3 is 14 residues. The DNA of the CDR3 is TGTGCCACCAGCAGGGGACTAGCTAAGGATACGCAGTATTTT. This encodes CATSRGLAKDTQYF.

J is TRBJ2-2 and V is TRBV7-7; 9 nucleotides align to TRBD1. Germline V lookup: CDR1 SSHAT, CDR2 FNYEAQ (reference sequence). The CDR3 totals 13 residues. CDR3 in amino acids: CGLGTGRTGELFF. The CDR3, as DNA: TGTGGCCTGGGGACAGGGAGGACCGGGGAGCTGTTTTTT.

This chain joins TRBV6-1 and TRBJ2-7; D unclear. Per germline, CDR1 MNHNS and CDR2 SASEGT. The germline V and J ends were trimmed by 1 base and 2 bases, with 9 bases remaining between them. The CDR3 consists of 14 residues. The CDR3 DNA sequence: TGTGCCAGCAGTGAAGAAGCCATTACCTACGAGCAGTACTTC. Amino acids: CASSEEAITYEQYF.

The rearrangement joins TRBV27 to TRBJ1-3; D gene unclear. Trimming removed 6 bases at V and 2 bases at J, with 14 bases between. CDR3 length: 15 amino acids. Germline V CDR1 and CDR2: MNHEY, SMNVEV (reference sequence). CDR3 amino acids: CASRKHGSPGNTIYF. The CDR3 DNA follows: TGTGCCAGCAGGAAACACGGGAGCCCTGGAAACACCATATATTTT.

About this clone itself: One end of the junction varies from germline; a read error may be responsible. The genes are TRBV29-1 and TRBJ1-2; D may be TRBD1 (6 bases). Germline CDR1 is SQVTM and CDR2 is ANQGSEA. The CDR3 is 13 amino acids. CDR3 loop: CSVDTGQVYGCTF. In DNA form, the CDR3 reads TGCAGCGTTGATACAGGGCAGGTCTATGGCTGCACCTTC. The full variable domain, with the rest looked up from reference TRBV29-1 and TRBJ1-2, is SAVISQKPSRDICQRGTSLTIQCQVDSQVTMMFWYRQQPGQSLTLIATANQGSEATYESGFVIDKFPISRPNLTFSTLTVSNMSPEDSSIYLCSVDTGQVYGCTFGSGTRLTVV.

This clone was detected only a few times. V usage is TRBV5-4 and J usage is TRBJ1-1; D not resolved. Trimming shortened V by 4 bases and J by 4 bases, and 14 bases separated the two germline ends. Per the germline V gene, CDR1 is SGHNT and CDR2 is YYREEE (reference sequence). The CDR3 length is 14 residues. DNA of the CDR3: TGTGCCAGCAGCCCGCGGACGAGCGGCACTGAAGCTTTCTTT. Its protein is CASSPRTSGTEAFF. Complete variable domain (other parts from reference TRBV5-4 and TRBJ1-1): ETGVTQSPTHLIKTRGQQVTLRCSSQSGHNTVSWYQQALGQGPQFIFQYYREEENGRGNFPPRFSGLQFPNYSSELNVNALELDDSALYLCASSPRTSGTEAFFGQGTRLTVV.